The T cell receptor beta chain under discussion was sequenced for a study of OX40 agonist ivuxolimab in advanced cancers. In the study overall: A diagnosis of hepatocellular carcinoma, melanoma, renal cell or head and neck cancer was present in dose-escalation patients. From about 20 to 80 years was the age range, with a mean of approximately 58 years, and about 83% were male. One hepatocellular carcinoma and a couple of cutaneous melanoma patients partially responded. Regarding the study as a whole: CD4+ and CD8+ blood T cells expanded clonally by week 6 at 0.1 to 3.0 mg/kg.

As to this clone: Its antigen is not identified.

This table comes from immunoSEQ multiplex PCR, and its TCRdb copy is limited to in-frame clones, with some not included. Found here are 75,000 to 95,000 clones, around 87% of them singletons; the top ten hold over 2%. V lost 5 bases to trimming and J lost 4 bases, with 14 bases between them. Germline V lookup: CDR1 MDHEN, CDR2 SYDVKM. CDR3 length: 14 amino acids. The chain is built from TRBV28 and TRBJ1-2; D may be TRBD1 (6 bases). This material consisted of CD4+ or CD8+ T cells sorted from blood, taken in a trial of the OX40 agonist ivuxolimab. This clonotype was obtained from an adult with an advanced solid tumor such as melanoma, head and neck, liver or kidney cancer. CDR3 region: CASSVAGTTYGYTF. The CDR3, as DNA: TGTGCCAGCAGTGTCGCCGGGACAACCTATGGCTACACCTTC.